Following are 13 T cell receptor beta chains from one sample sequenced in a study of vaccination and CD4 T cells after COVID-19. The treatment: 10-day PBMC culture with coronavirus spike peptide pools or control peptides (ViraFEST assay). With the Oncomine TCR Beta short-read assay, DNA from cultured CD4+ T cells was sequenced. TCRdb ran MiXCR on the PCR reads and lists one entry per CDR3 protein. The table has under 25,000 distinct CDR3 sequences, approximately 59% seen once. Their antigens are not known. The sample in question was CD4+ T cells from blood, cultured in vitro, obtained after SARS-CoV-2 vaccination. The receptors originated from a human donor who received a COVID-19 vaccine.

This chain's CDR3 is CSASRTDDGYTF. Here the CDR3 DNA reads TGCAGTGCTAGCAGGACAGATGACGGCTACACCTTC. V gene TRBV20-1 combines with J gene TRBJ1-2, with D possibly being TRBD1 (6 bases). CDR3 length: 12 amino acids. V gave up 3 bases and J gave up 8 bases, with 13 bases separating them. CDR1 is DFQATT and CDR2 is SNEGSKA in the germline V gene (reference sequence).

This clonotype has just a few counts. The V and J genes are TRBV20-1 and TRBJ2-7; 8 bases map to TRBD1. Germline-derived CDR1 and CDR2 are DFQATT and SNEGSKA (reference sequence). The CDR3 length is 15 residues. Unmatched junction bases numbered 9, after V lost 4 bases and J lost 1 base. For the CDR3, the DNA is TGCAGTGCTAACCGTGTACAGGGGGTGTCCTACGAGCAGTACTTC. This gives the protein CSANRVQGVSYEQYF.

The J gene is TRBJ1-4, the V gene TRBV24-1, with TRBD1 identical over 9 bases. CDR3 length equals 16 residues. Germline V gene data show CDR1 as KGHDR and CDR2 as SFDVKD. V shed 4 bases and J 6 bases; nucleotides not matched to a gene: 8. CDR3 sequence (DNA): TGTGCCACCAGTGACCCGGGACAGGGAAGTGATGAAAAACTGTTTTTT. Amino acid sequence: CATSDPGQGSDEKLFF.

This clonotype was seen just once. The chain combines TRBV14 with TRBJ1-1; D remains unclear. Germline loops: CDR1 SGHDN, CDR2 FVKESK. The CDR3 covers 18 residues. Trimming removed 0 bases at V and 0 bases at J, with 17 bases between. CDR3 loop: CASSQERFGVTMNTEAFF. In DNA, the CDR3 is TGTGCCAGCAGCCAAGAAAGGTTCGGAGTAACCATGAACACTGAAGCTTTCTTT.

The DNA for the CDR3 is TGTGCCTGGAGTGTTTCGGGGTATGGCTACACCTTC. Translated, it gives CAWSVSGYGYTF. The chain combines TRBV30 with TRBJ1-2; D remains unclear. This CDR3 comprises 12 residues. V was cut by 0 bases and J by 5 bases, with 7 bases left in between. Germline V gives CDR1 GTSNPN, CDR2 SVGIG (reference sequence).

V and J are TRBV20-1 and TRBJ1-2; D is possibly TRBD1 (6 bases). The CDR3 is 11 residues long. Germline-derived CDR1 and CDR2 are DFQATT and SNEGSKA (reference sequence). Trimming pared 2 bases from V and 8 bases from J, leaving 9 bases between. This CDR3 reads CSARWGAGYTF. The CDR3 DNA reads TGCAGTGCTAGATGGGGGGCAGGCTACACCTTC.

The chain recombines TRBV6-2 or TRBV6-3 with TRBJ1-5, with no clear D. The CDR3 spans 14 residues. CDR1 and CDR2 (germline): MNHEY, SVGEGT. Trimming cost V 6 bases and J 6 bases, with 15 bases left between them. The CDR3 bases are TGTGCCAGCAGCCTTGGCCGCGTAATTCAGCCCCAGCATTTT. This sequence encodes CASSLGRVIQPQHF.

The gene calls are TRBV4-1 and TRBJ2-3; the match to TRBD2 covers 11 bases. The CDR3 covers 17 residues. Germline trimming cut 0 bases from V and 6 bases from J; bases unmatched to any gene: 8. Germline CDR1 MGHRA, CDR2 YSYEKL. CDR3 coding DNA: TGCGCCAGCAGCCAAGAGGGTAGCGGGGGGGCGAAGGATACGCAGTATTTT. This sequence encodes CASSQEGSGGAKDTQYF.

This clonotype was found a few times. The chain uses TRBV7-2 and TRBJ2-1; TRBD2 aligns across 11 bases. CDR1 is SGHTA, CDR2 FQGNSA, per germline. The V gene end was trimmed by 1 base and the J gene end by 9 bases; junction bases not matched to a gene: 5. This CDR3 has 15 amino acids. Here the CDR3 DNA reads TGTGCCAGCAGCTTAGGTAGCGGGGGGGCCCCTGAGCAGTTCTTC. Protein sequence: CASSLGSGGAPEQFF. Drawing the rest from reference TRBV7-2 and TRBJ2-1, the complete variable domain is GAGVSQSPSNKVTEKGKDVELRCDPISGHTALYWYRQSLGQGLEFLIYFQGNSAPDKSGLPSDRFSAERTGGSVSTLTIQRTQQEDSAVYLCASSLGSGGAPEQFFGPGTRLTVL.

The CDR3 DNA reads TGTGCCAGCAGGGGACAGGGGGGCGGGTTCACTGAAGCTTTCTTT. Its translation: CASRGQGGGFTEAFF. V usage is TRBV2 and J usage is TRBJ1-1; TRBD1 matches at 11 bases. CDR3 length equals 15 residues. V lost 6 bases, J lost 4 bases, and 7 bases stayed unmatched. Germline V CDR1 and CDR2: SNHLY, FYNNEI.

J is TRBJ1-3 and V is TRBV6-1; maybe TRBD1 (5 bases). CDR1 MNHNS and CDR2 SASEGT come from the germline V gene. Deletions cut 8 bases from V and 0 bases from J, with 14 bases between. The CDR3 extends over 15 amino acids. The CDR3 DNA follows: TGTGCCAGCCGGACAAGGGGCAACTCTGGAAACACCATATATTTT. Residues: CASRTRGNSGNTIYF.

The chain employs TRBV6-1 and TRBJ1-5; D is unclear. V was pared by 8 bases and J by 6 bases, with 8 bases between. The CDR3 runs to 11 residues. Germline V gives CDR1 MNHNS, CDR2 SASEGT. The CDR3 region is CASGSGQPQHF. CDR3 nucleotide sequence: TGTGCCAGCGGAAGTGGTCAGCCCCAGCATTTT.

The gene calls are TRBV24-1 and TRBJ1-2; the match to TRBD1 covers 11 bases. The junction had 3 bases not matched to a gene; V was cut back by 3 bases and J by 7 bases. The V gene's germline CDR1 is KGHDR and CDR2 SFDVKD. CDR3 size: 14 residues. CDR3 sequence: CATSDQDRGLGYTF. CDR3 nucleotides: TGTGCCACCAGTGATCAGGACAGGGGGCTTGGCTACACCTTC.